Sequencing of this TCR beta chain was carried out in a study of blood T cell repertoires in COVID-19. At the level of the study: COVID-19 samples collected from the United States, Italy and Spain covered acute and convalescent phases.

In the original processing: Amplified reference gene primers provided the basis for estimating nucleated cell counts. Clones were read by immunoSEQ multiplex PCR, and TCRdb kept only the in-frame ones, dropping some. V and J calls and clone size are those listed in that table; D and trimming were worked out from the DNA. The profile shows around 150,000 clones, roughly 84% of them singletons. CDR1 and CDR2 (germline): SGHNT, YYREEE (reference sequence). Trimming removed 1 base at V and 6 bases at J, with 14 bases between. The CDR3 has 15 amino acids. Source material: PBMCs or T cells enriched from blood (not recorded which). The gene calls are TRBV5-4 and TRBJ2-1; D perhaps matches TRBD2 (5 bases). This sequence was found in a woman aged 60-70 years who had recovered from COVID-19. In nucleotides, the CDR3 is TGTGCCAGCAGCTTGTACAGCGGTACGGGCAATGAGCAGTTCTTC. As protein: CASSLYSGTGNEQFF.